The next 26 T cell receptor beta chains were all read from a single sample in a study of T cell responses to AZD1222 COVID-19 vaccine (dated by TCRdb to the early 2020s). Library generation was performed with the immunoSEQ multiplex PCR assay. The table comes from immuneACCESS by way of TCRdb, which keeps in-frame sequences with V and J called. Part of the clones is missing from these tables; in studies checked, under half for an unresolved V gene and the rest for unknown reasons. The sample includes fewer than 70,000 clones, with approximately 90% observed a single time. Roughly 5% of the sample comes from the top ten. The sample's time point label, in plain terms: baseline before first vaccination. The material sequenced was peripheral blood, taken on day 0 of AZD1222 vaccination. The receptor set was obtained from an adult in good health.

The J gene is TRBJ1-2, the V gene TRBV6-5; D may be TRBD1 (5 bases). The length of the CDR3 is 14 residues. The V end was cut by 3 bases, the J end by 8 bases, with 16 bases between. The germline V gene encodes CDR1 MNHEY and CDR2 SVGAGI. The DNA for the CDR3 is TGTGCCAGCAGTTATATCGACCGGGACGACGGCTACACCTTC. Protein sequence: CASSYIDRDDGYTF.

This clone turned up a few times. The chain couples TRBV19 to TRBJ2-2; 11 positions agree with TRBD2. Germline loops: CDR1 LNHDA, CDR2 SQIVND (reference sequence). The CDR3 consists of 17 residues. V shed 2 bases, J shed 0 bases, and the junction held 2 bases outside the gene matches. The CDR3 DNA reads TGTGCCAGTAGTATAACTAGCGGGGGCCCGAACACCGGGGAGCTGTTTTTT. Its protein product is CASSITSGGPNTGELFF.

This sequence joins TRBV7-9 and TRBJ1-5, with D possibly TRBD1 on 5 matching bases. The ends were cut back, 5 bases at V and 6 bases at J, with 17 bases in the middle. Germline-derived CDR1 and CDR2 are SEHNR and FQNEAQ (reference sequence). The CDR3 consists of 15 residues. CDR3 in amino acids: CASSLGDSEVQPQHF. CDR3 nucleotides: TGTGCCAGCAGCCTCGGAGACAGCGAGGTTCAGCCCCAGCATTTT.

V and J are TRBV3-1 (or the pseudogene TRBV3-2) and TRBJ2-7; 9 bases line up with TRBD2. Per germline, CDR1 LGHDT and CDR2 YNNKEL (reference sequence). This CDR3 contains 17 residues. Trimming took 5 bases from V and 0 from J; bases not matched to a gene: 11. CDR3 sequence: CASSKISRGGSSYEQYF. In DNA form, the CDR3 reads TGTGCCAGCAGCAAGATCTCGCGGGGGGGGAGCTCCTACGAGCAGTACTTC.

V gene TRBV9 combines with J gene TRBJ1-1, with 8 bases that match TRBD1. CDR3 length equals 15 residues. Germline CDR1 and CDR2: SGDLS and YYNGEE. The J segment lost 0 bases and the V segment lost 4 bases, leaving 5 bases of the junction unmatched. The CDR3 protein is CASSPRTGLNTEAFF. Written as DNA, the CDR3 is TGTGCCAGCAGCCCTAGGACAGGGTTGAACACTGAAGCTTTCTTT.

This clone was seen only once. The chain uses TRBV5-8 and TRBJ1-2; D remains ambiguous. This CDR3 is 13 amino acids long. V shed 1 base and J shed 4 bases, with 8 bases lying between them. From germline, CDR1 is SGHTS and CDR2 YDEGEE. This CDR3 is CASSLSGIYGYTF. In nucleotides, the CDR3 is TGTGCCAGCAGCTTGTCCGGGATCTATGGCTACACCTTC. Drawing the rest from reference TRBV5-8 and TRBJ1-2, the complete variable domain is EAGVTQSPTHLIKTRGQQATLRCSPISGHTSVYWYQQALGLGLQFLLWYDEGEERNRGNFPPRFSGRQFPNYSSELNVNALELEDSALYLCASSLSGIYGYTFGSGTRLTVV.

The V and J genes are TRBV18 and TRBJ2-2; TRBD1 agrees at 7 bases. The junction had 8 bases not matched to a gene; V was cut back by 4 bases and J by 0 bases. The CDR3 sequence is 17 residues long. CDR1 and CDR2 (germline): KGHSH, LQKENI. The CDR3 nucleotides read TGTGCCAGCTCACGAAACGGACAGGTTTCGAACACCGGGGAGCTGTTTTTT. Its translation is CASSRNGQVSNTGELFF.

V and J are TRBV5-1 and TRBJ2-2; 8 positions agree with TRBD2. The CDR3 has 16 amino acids. Unmatched junction bases numbered 11, after V lost 6 bases and J lost 4 bases. CDR1 and CDR2 from the germline V gene are SGHRS and YFSETQ. The CDR3: CASKHSGGQSTGELFF. The CDR3 region has the DNA TGCGCCAGCAAGCATTCGGGGGGGCAGAGCACCGGGGAGCTGTTTTTT.

CDR3 DNA sequence: TGTGCCAGCAGGGACAGGAATTACTACGAGCAGTACTTC. Translated, it gives CASRDRNYYEQYF. The chain is built from TRBV2 and TRBJ2-7; TRBD1 aligns across 7 bases. The germline CDR1 and CDR2 sequences are SNHLY and FYNNEI. Trimming cost V 6 bases and J 3 bases; bases outside gene matches: 5. The CDR3 has 13 residues.

This chain joins TRBV5-6 and TRBJ1-2; 8 nucleotides line up with TRBD1. The J segment lost 7 bases and the V segment lost 1 base, leaving 9 bases of the junction unmatched. This CDR3 has 15 amino acids. Germline V lookup: CDR1 SGHDT, CDR2 YYEEEE. This CDR3 is CASSLLDRGSSGYTF. The CDR3 DNA is TGTGCCAGCAGCTTGCTCGACAGGGGTAGCTCTGGCTACACCTTC.

The CDR3 loop is CASSERPSGVLVLYGYTF. CDR3 in DNA: TGTGCCAGCAGTGAAAGGCCATCAGGGGTCCTTGTTCTCTATGGCTACACCTTC. The V call is TRBV2, the J call TRBJ1-2, with D perhaps matching TRBD1 (6 bases). Trimming removed 2 bases at V and 4 bases at J, with 23 bases between. CDR3 length equals 18 residues. CDR1 is SNHLY and CDR2 is FYNNEI in the germline V gene.

The chain couples TRBV9 to TRBJ1-5; D is uncertain. The V and J ends lost 0 bases and 7 bases respectively, with 8 bases between them. The germline V gene encodes CDR1 SGDLS and CDR2 YYNGEE. The length of the CDR3 is 13 residues. CDR3 nucleotide sequence: TGTGCCAGCAGCGTAGATGGGCGACAGCCCCAGCATTTT. Its protein product is CASSVDGRQPQHF.

This chain joins TRBV4-1 and TRBJ1-6; D is perhaps TRBD1 (6 bases). Germline assignment: CDR1 MGHRA and CDR2 YSYEKL. Trimming pared 3 bases from V and 12 bases from J, leaving 9 bases between. The CDR3 spans 12 residues. The CDR3 region has the DNA TGCGCCAGCAGCCAGGGGGCAGGACCCCTCCACTTT. It translates to CASSQGAGPLHF.

The gene calls are TRBV30 and TRBJ2-7; a weak D match, TRBD2 (5 bases). This CDR3 is 12 amino acids long. Between the trimmed V and J ends, which lost 7 bases and 4 bases, there was a span of 14 bases. Germline V gene lookup returns CDR1 GTSNPN and CDR2 SVGIG (reference sequence). Written as DNA, the CDR3 is TGTGCCTCTACCGGGAACCAGTACGAGCAGTACTTC. Translated: CASTGNQYEQYF.

The chain recombines TRBV3-1 (or the pseudogene TRBV3-2) with TRBJ1-2; D is ambiguous. Looked up from germline, CDR1 is LGHDT and CDR2 is YNNKEL (reference sequence). This CDR3 region has 15 residues. Trimming took 0 bases from V and 4 from J, leaving 12 bases between them. CDR3 loop: CASSQDGGRTYGYTF. Here the CDR3 DNA reads TGTGCCAGCAGCCAAGATGGAGGCAGGACCTATGGCTACACCTTC.

The CDR3 DNA reads TGTGCCAGCAGCTTGTTAGGGACAACTGAAAAACTGTTTTTT. Its translation: CASSLLGTTEKLFF. This rearrangement joins TRBV5-5 to TRBJ1-4; possibly TRBD1 for D (6 bases). CDR1 SGHKS and CDR2 YYEKEE come from the germline V gene (reference sequence). Between the trimmed V and J ends, which lost 1 base and 7 bases, there was a span of 11 bases. The CDR3 is 14 residues long.

This chain links TRBV10-3 with TRBJ1-2; D gene uncertain. Trimming pared 1 base from V and 4 bases from J, leaving 10 bases between. Germline CDR1 ENHRY, CDR2 SYGVKD. CDR3 length equals 14 residues. CDR3 DNA: TGTGCCATCAGTGAGTGGAGTTCTGGCTATGGCTACACCTTC. Translated, it gives CAISEWSSGYGYTF.

The rearrangement joins TRBV27 to TRBJ1-1; 9 bases agree with TRBD1. Germline assignment: CDR1 MNHEY and CDR2 SMNVEV (reference sequence). This CDR3 comprises 15 residues. V trimming: 6 bases; J trimming: 4 bases; junction bases outside the gene matches: 9. This CDR3 is CASSIVQGALTEAFF. DNA for the CDR3: TGTGCCAGCAGCATAGTACAGGGGGCACTCACTGAAGCTTTCTTT.

The rearrangement uses TRBV3-1 (or the pseudogene TRBV3-2) and TRBJ2-7; 10 bases are shared with TRBD2. J lost 2 bases, V lost 4 bases, and 5 bases had no gene match. The CDR3 has 15 residues. Per germline, CDR1 LGHDT and CDR2 YNNKEL (reference sequence). CDR3 in DNA: TGTGCCAGCAGCCTCCGGACTAGCGGCCCCTACGAGCAGTACTTC. Protein product: CASSLRTSGPYEQYF.

This chain uses TRBV11-2 with TRBJ2-1, with a tentative D call TRBD2 (7 bases). Germline CDR1 and CDR2: SGHAT and FQNNGV. V was trimmed by 1 base and J by 6 bases, leaving 16 bases between them. This CDR3 is 16 amino acids long. The CDR3 coding sequence is TGTGCCAGCAGCTTAGGGATGGGCGGGGGCGTCAATGAGCAGTTCTTC. Translated, it gives CASSLGMGGGVNEQFF.

The table lists this clone with a count of one. The V call is TRBV7-9, the J call TRBJ1-3, with a tentative D call TRBD1 (5 bases). The CDR3 runs to 13 residues. In germline, CDR1 is SEHNR, CDR2 FQNEAQ (reference sequence). V was clipped by 7 bases and J by 0 bases, with 7 bases between them. The CDR3 coding sequence is TGTGCCAGCACGGGGGGCTCTGGAAACACCATATATTTT. Encoded protein: CASTGGSGNTIYF.

This clone came up once. The genes are TRBV4-1 and TRBJ2-1; D is possibly TRBD1 or TRBD2 (5 bases each). V was trimmed by 1 base and J by 12 bases, leaving 13 bases between them. Germline CDR1 MGHRA, CDR2 YSYEKL. The CDR3 has 13 amino acids. CDR3 region: CASSQGLAQGQFF. The CDR3 nucleotides are TGCGCCAGCAGCCAAGGGCTAGCCCAGGGGCAGTTCTTC.

This chain links TRBV30 with TRBJ1-2; 7 bases line up with TRBD1. The CDR3 consists of 15 residues. Germline V lookup: CDR1 GTSNPN, CDR2 SVGIG (reference sequence). With 5 bases clipped from V and 3 bases from J, the junction kept 12 bases outside the gene matches. The chain's CDR3 is CAWALQGRSHYGYTF. As DNA, the CDR3 is TGTGCCTGGGCCCTACAGGGGAGGTCACACTATGGCTACACCTTC.

The CDR3 here is CASSGTSGTESYEQYF. CDR3 sequence (DNA): TGTGCCAGCAGCGGAACTTCCGGGACGGAATCCTACGAGCAGTACTTC. J is TRBJ2-7 and V is TRBV7-9; D might be TRBD1 or TRBD2, each matching 5 bases. Looked up from germline, CDR1 is SEHNR and CDR2 is FQNEAQ (reference sequence). The V and J ends lost 5 bases and 1 base respectively, with 18 bases between them. The CDR3 has 16 residues.

This clone has just a few counts. This sequence joins TRBV5-8 and TRBJ2-7; possible D gene TRBD1, 6 bases. CDR1 and CDR2 (germline): SGHTS, YDEGEE. The CDR3 covers 14 residues. V dropped 2 bases and J dropped 0 bases, with 9 bases sitting between them. The DNA for the CDR3 is TGTGCCAGCAGCTTTAGGACAGTCTCCTACGAGCAGTACTTC. Protein sequence: CASSFRTVSYEQYF.

This chain uses TRBV12-3 or TRBV12-4 with TRBJ1-2; 7 nucleotides line up with TRBD1. The CDR3 runs 13 residues. Trimming removed 6 bases from V and 2 bases from J; junction bases left unmatched: 3. The CDR3 sequence: CASRQGSNYGYTF. CDR3 bases: TGTGCCAGCAGACAGGGGTCGAACTATGGCTACACCTTC.